These 14 T cell receptor beta chains came from one sample sequenced in a study of Ad26.COV2.S vaccination and SARS-CoV-2 variants. The repertoire was sequenced with immunoSEQ multiplex PCR; TCRdb's copy has only in-frame clones and lacks some. The sample includes more than 300,000 clones, about 86% of them seen just once. Treatment: about 20 received Ad26.COV2.S at low or high dose, single or two shots; roughly five received placebo; per-sample allocation not given. Specimen acquisition occurred on day 63 following the initial vaccine or placebo injection. The sequences come from peripheral blood, collected in a trial of Ad26.COV2.S vaccine versus placebo. These receptors were obtained from a person between 18 and 65 years old who received the Ad26.COV2.S COVID-19 vaccine or a placebo.

This rearrangement joins TRBV6-2 or TRBV6-3 to TRBJ1-1; D is unclear. The CDR3 spans 12 residues. Germline V gene sequence: CDR1 MNHEY, CDR2 SVGEGT. Trimming stripped 5 bases from V and 3 bases from J, with 7 bases between. CDR3 in amino acids: CASSRTYTEAFF. The CDR3, as DNA: TGTGCCAGCAGTCGTACGTACACTGAAGCTTTCTTT.

This chain connects TRBV18 to TRBJ2-1; D is tentatively TRBD1 or TRBD2 (6 bases each). V lost 0 bases, J lost 7 bases, and 16 bases lay in between. CDR1 and CDR2 (germline): KGHSH, LQKENI. This CDR3 region has 16 residues. As DNA, the CDR3 is TGTGCCAGCTCACCACCACCGGGGGCACTTTGGAATGAGCAGTTCTTC. The encoded protein is CASSPPPGALWNEQFF.

The V gene is TRBV5-1, the J gene TRBJ2-2; D unclear. In germline, CDR1 is SGHRS, CDR2 YFSETQ. The CDR3 has 16 residues. Trimming cost V 0 bases and J 6 bases, with 15 bases left between them. The CDR3 region is CASSLARSEQAGELFF. CDR3 in DNA: TGCGCCAGCAGCTTGGCCCGATCCGAGCAGGCCGGGGAGCTGTTTTTT.

The rearrangement joins TRBV19 to TRBJ1-5, with D perhaps matching TRBD1 (5 bases). The ends were cut back, 3 bases at V and 5 bases at J, with 14 bases in the middle. This CDR3 has 15 amino acids. Germline CDR1 is LNHDA and CDR2 is SQIVND (reference sequence). The CDR3 DNA reads TGTGCCAGTAGTATTACCCGCGACAGTTATCAGCCCCAGCATTTT. Its translation is CASSITRDSYQPQHF.

V and J are TRBV6-2 or TRBV6-3 and TRBJ1-1; D is ambiguous. Trimming cost V 6 bases and J 0 bases, with 20 bases left between them. CDR1 and CDR2 from the germline V gene are MNHEY and SVGEGT. This CDR3 spans 17 amino acids. CDR3 sequence: CASSPREKGMMNTEAFF. The CDR3 DNA sequence: TGTGCCAGCAGCCCCCGGGAGAAGGGTATGATGAACACTGAAGCTTTCTTT.

This clone came up once. This chain connects TRBV7-9 to TRBJ2-3; no clear D. V lost 5 bases, J lost 3 bases, and 15 bases lay in between. The CDR3 totals 15 residues. CDR1 and CDR2 from the germline V gene are SEHNR and FQNEAQ (reference sequence). The CDR3 sequence: CASSPPGRSTDTQYF. The DNA of the CDR3 is TGTGCCAGCAGCCCACCCGGCCGTTCGACAGATACGCAGTATTTT. Full variable domain (remainder filled in from reference TRBV7-9 and TRBJ2-3): DTGVSQNPRHKITKRGQNVTFRCDPISEHNRLYWYRQTLGQGPEFLTYFQNEAQLEKSRLLSDRFSAERPKGSFSTLEIQRTEQGDSAMYLCASSPPGRSTDTQYFGPGTRLTVL.

This clone was detected only a few times. The gene calls are TRBV5-1 and TRBJ1-5, with TRBD1 as a possible D gene (5 bases). V was shortened by 2 bases and J by 7 bases, with 13 bases between the two germline ends. This CDR3 has 14 amino acids. Germline lookup yields CDR1 SGHRS and CDR2 YFSETQ. The CDR3 protein is CASSLGHPGQPQHF. DNA for the CDR3: TGCGCCAGCAGCTTAGGACACCCCGGACAGCCCCAGCATTTT.

The chain is built from TRBV19 and TRBJ1-1; D is undetermined. This CDR3 is 15 amino acids long. Trimming removed 5 bases at V and 0 bases at J, with 13 bases between. Germline CDR1 is LNHDA and CDR2 is SQIVND (reference sequence). Here the CDR3 reads CASSFHGRVNTEAFF. The CDR3 DNA follows: TGTGCCAGTAGTTTTCACGGACGGGTGAACACTGAAGCTTTCTTT.

The J gene is TRBJ2-7, the V gene TRBV6-2 or TRBV6-3, with D uncertain. Germline V CDR1 and CDR2: MNHEY, SVGEGT. V was cut by 0 bases and J by 3 bases, with 15 bases left in between. This CDR3 has 16 amino acids. CDR3 amino acids: CASSYSRAPSGYEQYF. The CDR3 DNA follows: TGTGCCAGCAGTTACTCGCGAGCCCCTTCGGGCTACGAGCAGTACTTC.

V is TRBV7-2 and J is TRBJ2-2; D perhaps matches TRBD1 (7 bases). In germline, CDR1 is SGHTA, CDR2 FQGNSA. CDR3 size: 16 residues. V was clipped by 2 bases and J by 5 bases, with 15 bases between them. Here the CDR3 reads CASSLWAGGGTGELFF. CDR3 DNA: TGTGCCAGCAGCTTATGGGCAGGGGGAGGTACCGGGGAGCTGTTTTTT.

The chain has TRBV2 and TRBJ1-6; D not resolved. CDR3 length equals 16 residues. Trimming cost V 7 bases and J 6 bases, with 19 bases left between them. Germline CDR1 and CDR2: SNHLY and FYNNEI. CDR3 nucleotide sequence: TGTGCCAGCATCCCCGGTGCCAGAGCTACTAATTCACCCCTCCACTTT. Translated, it gives CASIPGARATNSPLHF.

The rearrangement joins TRBV14 to TRBJ2-4, with D perhaps matching TRBD2 (5 bases). With 3 bases removed from V and 6 bases from J, the gap between germline ends came to 15 bases. The CDR3 is made up of 15 amino acids. The germline V gene has CDR1 SGHDN and CDR2 FVKESK. Written as DNA, the CDR3 is TGTGCCAGCAGCCACGAGGGCAAGGCTTCAAACATTCAGTACTTC. Its translation: CASSHEGKASNIQYF.

The rearrangement uses TRBV2 and TRBJ1-1; 7 nucleotides agree with TRBD1. V dropped 4 bases and J dropped 0; count of bases not matched to a gene: 5. CDR3 length: 15 residues. Per germline, CDR1 SNHLY and CDR2 FYNNEI. In DNA, the CDR3 is TGTGCCAGCAGTGGGGGACAGCGTTTGAACACTGAAGCTTTCTTT. The encoded protein is CASSGGQRLNTEAFF.

The V call is TRBV5-1, the J call TRBJ2-3; D may be TRBD2 (7 bases). Germline-derived CDR1 and CDR2 are SGHRS and YFSETQ. CDR3 length: 14 residues. The V gene lost 2 bases and the J gene lost 6 bases, with 13 bases spanning the gap. As DNA, the CDR3 is TGCGCCAGCAGCTTCTCGGGGGGCCCCGATACGCAGTATTTT. As protein: CASSFSGGPDTQYF.